This TCR beta chain is from a study of T cells in Graves' hyperthyroidism and ophthalmopathy. In its sample, this clonotype was seen many times. Its target is not known. Trimming at V came to 1 base and at J to 4 bases, leaving 5 bases not matched to a gene. CDR1 is SGHRS, CDR2 YFSETQ, per germline. This CDR3 comprises 14 residues. Amplified regions were TCR beta CDR3 sequences from RNA transcripts. Using the HTBI primer set, a first-round RT-PCR was run on the TCR CDR3. MiXCR, applied by TCRdb to the multiplex PCR reads, yields one record per CDR3 protein. The sample yields about 610,000 distinct CDR3 sequences, about 15% seen once. Exclusions: uncontrolled infection, other autoimmune disease, pregnancy, lactation. On the basis of clinical symptoms, serum thyroxine and TRAb, thyroid ultrasound and orbital computed tomography, diagnoses were made. Study-wide points: Most thyroid-expanded clonotypes above 0.001 were also found in blood.

The V gene is TRBV5-1, the J gene TRBJ2-7, with TRBD2 matching 7 bases. Sequencing used blood. The clonotype was recovered from a woman aged 40 to 55 with Graves' ophthalmopathy. CDR3 DNA sequence: TGCGCCAGCAGCTTGTGGGATAGCGGGTACGAGCAGTACTTC. It codes for CASSLWDSGYEQYF.